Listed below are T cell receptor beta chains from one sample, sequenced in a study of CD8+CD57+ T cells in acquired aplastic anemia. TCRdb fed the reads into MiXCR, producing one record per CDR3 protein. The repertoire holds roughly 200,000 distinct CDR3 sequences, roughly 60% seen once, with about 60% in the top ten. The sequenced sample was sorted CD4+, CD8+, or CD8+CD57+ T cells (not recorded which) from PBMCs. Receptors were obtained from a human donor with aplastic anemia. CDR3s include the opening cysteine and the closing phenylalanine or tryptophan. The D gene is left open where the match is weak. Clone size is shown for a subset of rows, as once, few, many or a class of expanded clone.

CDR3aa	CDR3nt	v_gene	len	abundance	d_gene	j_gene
CASSAGGGYEQFF	TGTGCCAGTAGTGCGGGGGGAGGTTATGAGCAGTTCTTC	TRBV19	13	-	TRBD2	TRBJ2-1
CASSADRERRNIQYF	TGTGCCAGCAGTGCCGACAGGGAGCGAAGAAACATTCAGTACTTC	TRBV28	15	-	TRBD1	TRBJ2-4
CASSPRTGNYGYTF	TGTGCTAGCAGCCCGAGGACAGGGAACTATGGCTACACCTTC	TRBV7-9	14	-	TRBD1	TRBJ1-2
CASRYSGGPITDTQYF	TGTGCCAGCAGGTACAGCGGGGGGCCAATCACAGATACGCAGTATTTT	TRBV7-9	16	once	TRBD2	TRBJ2-3
CASSLVLNEQYF	TGTGCCAGCAGCTTAGTCCTGAATGAGCAGTACTTC	TRBV7-8	12	few	-	TRBJ2-5
CASSLRAENYGYTF	TGTGCCAGCAGTTTAAGGGCGGAGAACTATGGCTACACCTTC	TRBV12-3/TRBV12-4	14	-	-	TRBJ1-2
CATSDTRPYNEQFF	TGTGCCACCAGTGATACCAGACCATACAATGAGCAGTTCTTC	TRBV24-1	14	-	-	TRBJ2-1
CSARPGASSYEQYF	TGCAGTGCTAGACCGGGTGCAAGCTCCTACGAGCAGTACTTC	TRBV20-1	14	-	-	TRBJ2-7
CASSEKGQGVTYEQYF	TGTGCCAGCAGCGAAAAAGGACAGGGGGTCACCTACGAGCAGTACTTC	TRBV7-2	16	-	TRBD1	TRBJ2-7
CASSLLGVFTDTQYF	TGTGCCAGTAGTCTATTGGGGGTATTCACAGATACGCAGTATTTT	TRBV19	15	-	-	TRBJ2-3
CSVIGTGSQPQHF	TGCAGTGTTATAGGGACAGGGTCCCAGCCCCAGCATTTT	TRBV20-1	13	-	TRBD1	TRBJ1-5
CATSTGPEQYF	TGTGCCACCAGCACCGGGCCCGAGCAGTACTTC	TRBV24-1	11	-	-	TRBJ2-7
CASSDLRATNEKLFF	TGTGCCAGCAGCGACCTCAGGGCAACTAATGAAAAACTGTTTTTT	TRBV10-3	15	-	-	TRBJ1-4
CASSTQGYNEQFF	TGTGCCAGTAGCACCCAGGGGTACAATGAGCAGTTCTTC	TRBV19	13	-	-	TRBJ2-1
CASSAPQGDSNQPQHF	TGTGCCAGCAGTGCGCCACAGGGTGACAGCAATCAGCCCCAGCATTTT	TRBV28	16	-	-	TRBJ1-5
CSVGTGTSNQPQHF	TGCAGCGTTGGAACAGGGACCTCCAATCAGCCCCAGCATTTT	TRBV29-1	14	once	-	TRBJ1-5
CASSWQSNSGANVLTF	TGTGCCAGTAGTTGGCAGAGCAACTCTGGGGCCAACGTCCTGACTTTC	TRBV19	16	-	-	TRBJ2-6
CASSGNRQETQYF	TGTGCCAGCAGTGGAAATAGACAAGAGACCCAGTACTTC	TRBV2	13	once	-	TRBJ2-5
CASSFYQGQFDYEQYF	TGCGCCAGCAGCTTTTACCAAGGACAGTTCGACTACGAGCAGTACTTC	TRBV5-1	16	-	-	TRBJ2-7
CASSFSSGAVIYEQYF	TGTGCCAGCAGTTTTTCCTCGGGCGCAGTGATTTACGAGCAGTACTTC	TRBV10-3	16	once	-	TRBJ2-7
CASSIQGGHLAQHF	TGTGCCAGTAGTATACAGGGCGGACATTTGGCCCAGCATTTT	TRBV19	14	-	-	TRBJ1-5
CSAQGLEQYF	TGCAGTGCACAGGGACTGGAGCAGTACTTC	TRBV20-1	10	-	-	TRBJ2-7
CASSLGQGAGFKVLKAFF	TGTGCCAGCAGCCTCGGACAGGGGGCTGGGTTTAAAGTGCTTAAAGCTTTCTTT	TRBV7-2	18	-	TRBD1	TRBJ1-1
CASSFQQGTYGYTF	TGTGCCAGCAGTTTCCAACAGGGGACCTATGGCTACACCTTC	TRBV12-3/TRBV12-4	14	-	TRBD1	TRBJ1-2
CASSPGVGLAGGEQYF	TGTGCCAGCAGCCCTGGCGTGGGACTAGCGGGAGGCGAGCAGTATTTT	TRBV3-2	16	-	-	TRBJ2-3
CASSQGLANSYEQYF	TGTGCCAGTAGCCAGGGACTAGCGAACTCCTACGAGCAGTACTTC	TRBV19	15	few	TRBD2	TRBJ2-7
CASTTQGTGLPLHF	TGCGCCAGCACCACACAGGGTACGGGACTACCCCTCCACTTT	TRBV10-2	14	few	-	TRBJ1-6
CASSMGLYTGELLF	TGTGCCAGTAGTATGGGACTTTACACCGGGGAGCTGCTTTTT	TRBV19	14	-	-	TRBJ2-2
CASSLAVGGRETQYF	TGTGCCAGCAGCTTAGCAGTCGGGGGGCGCGAGACCCAGTACTTC	TRBV7-6	15	-	-	TRBJ2-5
CASSPSTSSYEQYF	TGTGCCAGCAGCCCCTCGACGAGCTCCTACGAGCAGTACTTC	TRBV7-8	14	-	-	TRBJ2-7
CASSVLGRHTEAFF	TGTGCCAGCAGCGTATTAGGACGGCACACTGAAGCTTTCTTT	TRBV9	14	many	-	TRBJ1-1
CASSVTGANSPLHF	TGTGCCAGCAGCGTCACAGGGGCGAATTCACCCCTCCACTTT	TRBV15	14	-	TRBD1	TRBJ1-6
CASSHRYLVSGGGEQYF	TGTGCCAGCAGCCACCGCTATCTGGTTTCGGGGGGGGGAGAGCAGTACTTC	TRBV7-2	17	-	TRBD2	TRBJ2-7
CASSRNRGYEQHF	TGCGCCAGCAGCCGCAACAGGGGCTACGAGCAGCACTTC	TRBV5-1	13	-	TRBD1	TRBJ2-7
CSAIQQGSGTDTQYF	TGCAGTGCAATACAACAGGGGTCGGGCACAGATACGCAGTATTTT	TRBV20-1	15	-	TRBD1	TRBJ2-3
CASEGAGGGGNYGYTF	TGTGCCAGCGAGGGGGCAGGGGGCGGAGGGAACTATGGCTACACCTTC	TRBV7-9	16	-	TRBD1	TRBJ1-2
CASSLIIRGRGEQYF	TGTGCCAGCAGCTTAATTATCAGGGGGCGCGGGGAGCAGTACTTC	TRBV7-2	15	-	TRBD1	TRBJ2-7
CATSRPFPGQGDTEAFF	TGTGCCACCAGCAGACCATTTCCGGGACAGGGGGACACTGAAGCTTTCTTT	TRBV15	17	many	TRBD1	TRBJ1-1
CASSLAGLAGGYTF	TGCGCCAGCAGCTTAGCAGGCCTGGCGGGAGGCTACACCTTC	TRBV7-8	14	-	-	TRBJ1-2
CASSVVPAGAFYEQYF	TGTGCCAGCAGCGTAGTGCCAGCGGGAGCCTTCTACGAGCAGTACTTC	TRBV9	16	-	TRBD2	TRBJ2-7
CAIRGGTGLMDYGYTF	TGTGCCATTCGTGGAGGAACAGGGTTGATGGACTATGGTTACACCTTC	TRBV24-1	16	-	-	TRBJ1-2
CASRKDFSYEQYF	TGTGCCAGCAGGAAGGATTTCTCCTACGAGCAGTACTTC	TRBV27	13	many	-	TRBJ2-7
CASSGGDSEAFF	TGTGCCAGCAGCGGAGGAGACAGTGAAGCTTTCTTT	TRBV9	12	-	-	TRBJ1-1
CSARDRGYEQYF	TGCAGTGCTAGGGACAGGGGCTACGAGCAGTACTTC	TRBV20-1	12	-	TRBD1	TRBJ2-7
CATSSSRSGQGTEAFF	TGTGCCACCAGCAGCTCCAGGTCGGGACAGGGAACTGAAGCTTTCTTT	TRBV15	16	few	TRBD1	TRBJ1-1
CASSLRGGPNYGYTF	TGTGCCAGCAGCTTAAGAGGGGGCCCTAACTATGGCTACACCTTC	TRBV7-3	15	-	TRBD1	TRBJ1-2
CASSVEADYGYTF	TGTGCCAGCAGCGTAGAGGCAGACTATGGCTACACCTTC	TRBV9	13	-	-	TRBJ1-2
CASSLGYNSPLHF	TGTGCCAGCAGCCTAGGCTATAATTCACCCCTCCACTTT	TRBV5-6	13	many	-	TRBJ1-6